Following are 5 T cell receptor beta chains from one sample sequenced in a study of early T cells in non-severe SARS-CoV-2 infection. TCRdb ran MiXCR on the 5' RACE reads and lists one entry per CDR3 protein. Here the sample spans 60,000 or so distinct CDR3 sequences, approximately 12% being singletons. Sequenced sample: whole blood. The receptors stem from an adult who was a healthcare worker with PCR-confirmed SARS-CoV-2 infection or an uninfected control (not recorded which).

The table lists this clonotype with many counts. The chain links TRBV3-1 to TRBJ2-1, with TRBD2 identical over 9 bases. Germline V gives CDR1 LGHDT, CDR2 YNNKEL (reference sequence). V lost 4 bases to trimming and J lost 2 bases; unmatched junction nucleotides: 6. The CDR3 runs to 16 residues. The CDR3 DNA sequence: TGTGCCAGCAGCCCCCGCGCGGGGGGGACCTACAATGAGCAGTTCTTC. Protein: CASSPRAGGTYNEQFF.

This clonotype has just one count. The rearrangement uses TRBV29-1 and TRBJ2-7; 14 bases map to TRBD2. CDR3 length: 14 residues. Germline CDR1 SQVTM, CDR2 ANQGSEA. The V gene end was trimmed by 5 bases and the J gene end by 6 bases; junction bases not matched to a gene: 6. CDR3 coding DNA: TGCAGCGTTCACGGACTAGCGGGAGGTCGCGAGCAGTACTTC. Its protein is CSVHGLAGGREQYF.

CDR3 loop: CASRPTGKTYEQYF. DNA of the CDR3: TGTGCCAGCCGGCCTACAGGGAAAACCTACGAGCAGTACTTC. This chain uses TRBV3-1 with TRBJ2-7; possibly TRBD1 for D (6 bases). The CDR3 covers 14 residues. CDR1 and CDR2 (germline): LGHDT, YNNKEL (reference sequence). The germline V and J ends were trimmed by 8 bases and 2 bases, with 16 bases remaining between them.

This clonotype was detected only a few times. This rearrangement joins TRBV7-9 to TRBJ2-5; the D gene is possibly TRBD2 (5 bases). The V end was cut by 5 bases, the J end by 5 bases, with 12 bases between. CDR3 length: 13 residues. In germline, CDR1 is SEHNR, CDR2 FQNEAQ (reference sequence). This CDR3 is CASSPTPGETQYF. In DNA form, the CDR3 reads TGTGCCAGCAGCCCAACTCCGGGGGAGACCCAGTACTTC.

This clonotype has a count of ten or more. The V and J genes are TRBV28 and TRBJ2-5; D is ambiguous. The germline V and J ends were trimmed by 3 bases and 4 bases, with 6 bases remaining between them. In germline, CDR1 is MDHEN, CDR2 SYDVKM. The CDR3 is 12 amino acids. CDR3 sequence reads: CASSFIGETQYF. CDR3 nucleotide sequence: TGTGCCAGCAGTTTCATTGGAGAGACCCAGTACTTC.